These 19 T cell receptor beta chains share one sample of origin, sequenced in a study of technical replicates of blood from several donors. Generated by immunoSEQ multiplex PCR, the TCRdb table keeps only in-frame clones and is missing some. This table has 12,000 or so clones, almost 95% appearing once. Sample: PBMCs. These receptors were taken from a human donor in good health.

This chain connects TRBV30 to TRBJ2-7; TRBD1 matches at 8 bases. The germline V gene encodes CDR1 GTSNPN and CDR2 SVGIG (reference sequence). Trimming removed 8 bases from V and 4 bases from J; junction bases left unmatched: 10. The CDR3 covers 13 residues. CDR3 sequence: CAGQGQFTYEQYF. CDR3 DNA: TGTGCCGGACAGGGACAGTTTACGTACGAGCAGTACTTC.

This chain connects TRBV2 to TRBJ2-3, with a weak D call TRBD2 (5 bases). Germline loops: CDR1 SNHLY, CDR2 FYNNEI. Trimming cost V 3 bases and J 1 base, with 14 bases left between them. This CDR3 region has 16 residues. CDR3 coding DNA: TGTGCCAGCAGTGATGGGTTCGGGGTGGGCACAGATACGCAGTATTTT. Its translation is CASSDGFGVGTDTQYF.

This clone was recorded once. V and J are TRBV5-6 and TRBJ1-1; 9 bases are a match to TRBD1. CDR1 is SGHDT, CDR2 YYEEEE, per germline. V lost 1 base, J lost 11 bases, and 6 bases stayed unmatched. The CDR3 has 13 residues. The CDR3 loop is CASSLSGQGKAFF. The CDR3, as DNA: TGTGCCAGCAGCTTGTCCGGACAGGGGAAGGCTTTCTTT.

The CDR3: CASSEEAGLSYEQYF. For the CDR3, the DNA is TGTGCCAGCAGTGAAGAGGCGGGCTTAAGCTACGAGCAGTACTTC. The V and J genes are TRBV6-1 and TRBJ2-7, with TRBD2 as a possible D gene (5 bases). V lost 1 base to trimming and J lost 3 bases, with 13 bases between them. Germline assignment: CDR1 MNHNS and CDR2 SASEGT. The CDR3 covers 15 residues.

The chain couples TRBV28 to TRBJ2-2; possibly TRBD2 for D (6 bases). The CDR3 has 15 amino acids. V was trimmed by 5 bases and J by 6 bases, leaving 16 bases between them. Germline V gene data show CDR1 as MDHEN and CDR2 as SYDVKM. CDR3: CASSERLEGSGELFF. Written as DNA, the CDR3 is TGTGCCAGCAGTGAGAGACTAGAAGGTTCCGGGGAGCTGTTTTTT.

The V call is TRBV5-1, the J call TRBJ2-5, with D possibly being TRBD2 (5 bases). V gave up 0 bases and J gave up 2 bases, with 8 bases separating them. This CDR3 comprises 14 residues. The germline CDR1 and CDR2 sequences are SGHRS and YFSETQ. CDR3 protein: CASSLAGDQETQYF. The CDR3 region has the DNA TGCGCCAGCAGCTTGGCCGGGGATCAAGAGACCCAGTACTTC.

The chain has TRBV19 and TRBJ2-1; tentative D call: TRBD2 (5 bases). V was cut by 3 bases and J by 7 bases, with 13 bases left in between. The CDR3 is 14 amino acids. Germline CDR1 LNHDA, CDR2 SQIVND (reference sequence). The CDR3 sequence: CASSISERSNEQFF. CDR3 nucleotide sequence: TGTGCCAGTAGTATTAGCGAGAGAAGTAATGAGCAGTTCTTC.

This clone has just one count. CDR3 residues: CASSLRLAGTSTDTQYF. The CDR3 DNA sequence: TGTGCCAGCAGCTTGAGGCTAGCGGGGACTAGCACAGATACGCAGTATTTT. The rearrangement uses TRBV5-4 and TRBJ2-3, with 9 bases fitting TRBD2. The J segment lost 0 bases and the V segment lost 1 base, leaving 6 bases of the junction unmatched. The CDR3 extends over 17 amino acids. CDR1 and CDR2 from the germline V gene are SGHNT and YYREEE (reference sequence).

The chain combines TRBV27 with TRBJ2-1; a weak D match, TRBD1 (6 bases). Germline V gene lookup returns CDR1 MNHEY and CDR2 SMNVEV (reference sequence). There are 15 residues in the CDR3. V lost 5 bases and J 7 bases, leaving 18 bases between the germline ends. CDR3 nucleotide sequence: TGTGCCAGCAGTAGTCCGGGACACCCTCTGAATGAGCAGTTCTTC. This encodes CASSSPGHPLNEQFF.

The V and J genes are TRBV29-1 and TRBJ2-5, with 7 bases matching TRBD1. The CDR3 is 13 residues long. The germline V gene has CDR1 SQVTM and CDR2 ANQGSEA. After removal of 4 bases from V and 2 bases from J, the junction contained 4 bases not matched to a gene. CDR3 sequence reads: CSVAGTVQETQYF. CDR3 nucleotides: TGCAGCGTTGCTGGGACAGTTCAAGAGACCCAGTACTTC.

CDR3 in DNA: TGTGCCAGCAGTCTGCGACTAGCGGGAAGGTACGAGCAGTACTTC. Its protein product is CASSLRLAGRYEQYF. This chain joins TRBV27 and TRBJ2-7; 11 positions agree with TRBD2. CDR3 length equals 15 residues. Germline trimming cut 5 bases from V and 4 bases from J; bases unmatched to any gene: 7. In germline, CDR1 is MNHEY, CDR2 SMNVEV (reference sequence).

This rearrangement joins TRBV28 to TRBJ2-7, with a weak D call TRBD2 (5 bases). The length of the CDR3 is 16 residues. V was shortened by 4 bases and J by 1 base, with 17 bases between the two germline ends. The germline V gene encodes CDR1 MDHEN and CDR2 SYDVKM. Here the CDR3 DNA reads TGTGCCAGCAGTTCCCCCTGGACGGGGATTTCCTACGAGCAGTACTTC. It translates to CASSSPWTGISYEQYF. The full variable domain, with the rest looked up from reference TRBV28 and TRBJ2-7, is DVKVTQSSRYLVKRTGEKVFLECVQDMDHENMFWYRQDPGLGLRLIYFSYDVKMKEKGDIPEGYSVSREKKERFSLILESASTNQTSMYLCASSSPWTGISYEQYFGPGTRLTVT.

The V and J genes are TRBV5-1 and TRBJ2-7; 8 bases are shared with TRBD1. J gave up 3 bases and V 3 bases, and 5 bases lay outside the gene matches. This CDR3 has 14 residues. CDR1 and CDR2 (germline): SGHRS, YFSETQ. Here the CDR3 DNA reads TGCGCCAGCAGCTACGGACAGGGCGGCTACGAGCAGTACTTC. Translated, it gives CASSYGQGGYEQYF.

The J gene is TRBJ2-2, the V gene TRBV5-1, with 7 bases lining up with TRBD1. This CDR3 contains 15 residues. Losses at the gene ends were 6 bases for V and 4 bases for J; bases not matched to a gene: 9. Germline lookup yields CDR1 SGHRS and CDR2 YFSETQ. CDR3 region: CASTTDRVGTGELFF. CDR3 nucleotides: TGCGCCAGCACCACCGACAGGGTCGGCACCGGGGAGCTGTTTTTT.

V usage is TRBV7-9 and J usage is TRBJ1-4; weak D call: TRBD1 (6 bases). The CDR3 contains 14 residues. The germline V and J ends were trimmed by 1 base and 4 bases, with 7 bases remaining between them. Looked up from germline, CDR1 is SEHNR and CDR2 is FQNEAQ (reference sequence). As DNA, the CDR3 is TGTGCCAGCAGCTTAGGAGGGGGTAATGAAAAACTGTTTTTT. This sequence encodes CASSLGGGNEKLFF.

This chain uses TRBV6-4 with TRBJ2-3; weak D call: TRBD2 (6 bases). Trimming removed 4 bases at V and 4 bases at J, with 12 bases between. Germline V lookup: CDR1 MRHNA, CDR2 SNTAGT. The CDR3 totals 14 residues. CDR3 sequence (DNA): TGTGCCAGCAGTGCTAGCGACCCTTCAGATACGCAGTATTTT. Translated, it gives CASSASDPSDTQYF.

The V gene is TRBV7-6, the J gene TRBJ2-4; 10 nucleotides agree with TRBD2. This CDR3 spans 18 amino acids. Trimming took 2 bases from V and 6 from J; bases not matched to a gene: 13. CDR1 is SGHVS and CDR2 is FNYEAQ in the germline V gene. CDR3: CASSLNVPALAGTNIQYF. DNA for the CDR3: TGTGCCAGCAGCTTAAATGTTCCCGCACTAGCGGGAACAAACATTCAGTACTTC.

This rearrangement joins TRBV7-3 to TRBJ2-1, with 14 positions matching TRBD2. The CDR3 spans 16 residues. V dropped 4 bases and J dropped 9; count of bases not matched to a gene: 8. In germline, CDR1 is SGHTA, CDR2 FQGTGA. The CDR3: CASSSGTSGSGSEQFF. The CDR3 DNA sequence: TGTGCCAGCAGCTCCGGGACTAGCGGGAGCGGGAGTGAGCAGTTCTTC.

This chain connects TRBV7-6 to TRBJ2-2; D unresolved. The length of the CDR3 is 13 residues. V lost 4 bases and J lost 4, with 7 bases in between. Germline V gene lookup returns CDR1 SGHVS and CDR2 FNYEAQ. The chain's CDR3 is CASSSQSTGELFF. The CDR3, as DNA: TGTGCCAGCAGCTCACAGAGCACCGGGGAGCTGTTTTTT.